This TCR beta chain comes out of a study of CD8 T cells in ankylosing spondylitis. This clonotype has at least ten counts. Its antigen is undetermined. The CDR3 sequence is 14 residues long. CDR1 is SGDLS and CDR2 is YYNGEE in the germline V gene. V shed 3 bases and J shed 1 base, with 10 bases lying between them. Findings and limits, study-wide: Clones that were linked to disease were CD8+ and were relatively rare in peripheral blood.

TCRdb re-called the 5' RACE reads through MiXCR, storing one row per CDR3 protein. The sample comprises some 38,000 distinct CDR3 sequences, about 3% of which are singletons, and approximately 3% rests with the top ten. V usage is TRBV9 and J usage is TRBJ2-5, with D possibly matching TRBD1 (6 bases). The TCR sequence derives from a male donor with ankylosing spondylitis or in good health (not recorded which). Material: blood, either unsorted or a sorted T cell fraction (not recorded which). CDR3: CASSGGHLQETQYF. Here the CDR3 DNA reads TGTGCCAGCAGCGGGGGGCACCTCCAAGAGACCCAGTACTTC.